This T cell receptor beta chain was sequenced during a study of OX40 agonist ivuxolimab in advanced cancers. Some clones are missing from TCRdb's copy, which holds only in-frame ones; the method was immunoSEQ multiplex PCR. The sample consists of about 19,000 clones, roughly 70% of them appearing once. The ends were cut back, 5 bases at V and 7 bases at J, with 15 bases in the middle. Germline values: CDR1 LNHDA, CDR2 SQIVND (reference sequence). CDR3 size: 13 residues. The rearrangement uses TRBV19 and TRBJ2-7; maybe TRBD2 (6 bases). Sequences were derived from CD4+ or CD8+ T cells sorted from blood, sampled in a trial of the OX40 agonist ivuxolimab. This TCR derives from an adult with an advanced solid tumor such as melanoma, head and neck, liver or kidney cancer. The CDR3 DNA reads TGTGCCAGTAGTCCCGGAGGGTTAGGGGAGCAGTACTTC. Protein: CASSPGGLGEQYF.